These T cell receptor beta chains were read from a single sample in a study of regulatory T cells in long-lasting Graves disease. TCRdb re-analysed the multiplex PCR reads in MiXCR, keeping a single row per CDR3 protein. The sample lists fewer than 450,000 distinct CDR3 sequences, 15% seen once, with about 7.6% in the top ten. This sample was also put to use in a study of T cells in Graves' hyperthyroidism and ophthalmopathy.

Source: peripheral blood mononuclear cells (PBMCs), taken at new diagnosis, from a patient treated with antithyroid drugs. Receptor source: a woman aged 40 to 50 with Graves disease. Each CDR3 is given with its conserved first and last residue. The order of the fields is V gene, J gene, CDR3 length, CDR3 protein.

V: TRBV6-1; J: TRBJ2-4; length: 16; CDR3: CASSRGVNLAKNIQYF
V: TRBV6-1; J: TRBJ2-7; length: 14; CDR3: CASGSSGTGYEQYF
V: TRBV19; J: TRBJ1-3; length: 17; CDR3: CASSIRAPRRAGNTIYF
V: TRBV10-2; J: TRBJ2-7; length: 13; CDR3: CASSEGGINEQYF
V: TRBV28; J: TRBJ1-1; length: 14; CDR3: CASSLGLPDTEAFF
V: TRBV30; J: TRBJ1-2; length: 14; CDR3: CACWRQLLNYGYTF
V: TRBV2; J: TRBJ1-2; length: 15; CDR3: CASRRTEGQDYGYTF
V: TRBV7-2; J: TRBJ2-3; length: 13; CDR3: CASSLGGLDTQYF
V: TRBV5-6; J: TRBJ2-3; length: 13; CDR3: CASSRGQGDTQYF
V: TRBV5-1; J: TRBJ1-1; length: 14; CDR3: CASSFNTGNTEAFF
V: TRBV28; J: TRBJ2-1; length: 16; CDR3: CASSLTSARGQETQHF
V: TRBV4-2; J: TRBJ1-2; length: 16; CDR3: CASSPYYSGGADGYTF
V: TRBV2; J: TRBJ2-1; length: 15; CDR3: CASNRLAGPYNEQFF
V: TRBV7-8; J: TRBJ2-1; length: 14; CDR3: CASSHSGRANEQFF
V: TRBV4-1; J: TRBJ1-2; length: 15; CDR3: CASSQAWAGGEGYTF
V: TRBV27; J: TRBJ2-1; length: 15; CDR3: CASSLAGGGVGEQFF
V: TRBV6-2/TRBV6-3; J: TRBJ2-1; length: 15; CDR3: CAISELAGDYNEQFF
V: TRBV7-6; J: TRBJ1-6; length: 15; CDR3: CASSLERGNNSPLHF
V: TRBV6-1; J: TRBJ1-1; length: 14; CDR3: CASTLGAGRTEAFF
V: TRBV6-2/TRBV6-3; J: TRBJ2-1; length: 21; CDR3: CASSYSATTGLRFFGIYEQFF
V: TRBV7-3; J: TRBJ2-1; length: 15; CDR3: CASSSGLAGEDEQFF
V: TRBV20-1; J: TRBJ1-2; length: 12; CDR3: CSAGTVFYGYTF